The 31 T cell receptor beta chains presented below share a single source sample, sequenced in a study of cytomegalovirus exposure and HLA in healthy donors. 60 Vbeta and 13 Jbeta primers were used in PCR. The method was immunoSEQ multiplex PCR; TCRdb's version includes in-frame clones alone and lacks a portion of them. In all, the sample yields about 46,000 clones. Sequenced: PBMCs. The receptors come from a woman between 40 and 50 years old in good health and CMV-seronegative.

As for this clone: Relative to the germline gene, one junction end is altered; a read error may explain this. This chain connects TRBV6-1 to TRBJ2-7; the D is unclear. The CDR3 runs to 11 residues. The germline V gene encodes CDR1 MNHNS and CDR2 SASEGT. This CDR3 reads CARSDTNEQYF. Here the CDR3 DNA reads TGTGCCAGAAGTGATACAAACGAGCAGTACTTC.

The chain uses TRBV4-3 and TRBJ2-7; 8 bases line up with TRBD2. The germline gives CDR1 LGHNA, CDR2 YSLEER. V shed 0 bases and J 2 bases; nucleotides not matched to a gene: 3. This CDR3 comprises 15 residues. The CDR3 here is CASSQDPGGAYEQYF. In DNA, the CDR3 is TGCGCCAGCAGCCAAGATCCGGGGGGGGCCTACGAGCAGTACTTC.

The rearrangement uses TRBV28 and TRBJ2-5, with D uncertain. Per germline, CDR1 MDHEN and CDR2 SYDVKM. This CDR3 spans 11 amino acids. Trimming cost V 8 bases and J 5 bases, with 9 bases left between them. The DNA for the CDR3 is TGTGCCAGCTCCCCGAGGGAGACCCAGTACTTC. Translating it yields CASSPRETQYF.

The V call is TRBV6-6, the J call TRBJ2-5; D is uncertain. Trimming cost V 4 bases and J 2 bases, with 8 bases left between them. CDR3 length: 13 residues. The V gene's germline CDR1 is MNHNY and CDR2 SVGAGI (reference sequence). Written as DNA, the CDR3 is TGTGCCAGCAGTTGGAGCTTACAAGAGACCCAGTACTTC. Translating gives CASSWSLQETQYF.

V gene TRBV4-1 combines with J gene TRBJ1-2, with 8 bases identical to TRBD1. CDR1 and CDR2 (germline): MGHRA, YSYEKL. The CDR3 has 18 residues. V lost 1 base and J lost 3; bases outside the gene matches: 13. The CDR3 DNA reads TGCGCCAGCAGCCAAGTCCCGGGACAGGCTGGGGAAGACTATGGCTACACCTTC. This encodes CASSQVPGQAGEDYGYTF.

V usage is TRBV7-6 and J usage is TRBJ2-7; 9 positions agree with TRBD2. This CDR3 has 14 amino acids. The germline CDR1 and CDR2 sequences are SGHVS and FNYEAQ. J was trimmed by 4 bases and V by 2 bases; bases with no gene match: 3. CDR3 in DNA: TGTGCCAGCAGCTTAAGGCGGGAGGGGTACGAGCAGTACTTC. Its translation: CASSLRREGYEQYF. The full variable domain, its missing parts supplied by reference TRBV7-6 and TRBJ2-7, is GAGVSQSPRYKVTKRGQDVALRCDPISGHVSLYWYRQALGQGPEFLTYFNYEAQQDKSGLPNDRFSAERPEGSISTLTIQRTEQRDSAMYRCASSLRREGYEQYFGPGTRLTVT.

The chain has TRBV6-5 and TRBJ1-1; the D is unclear. The V end was cut by 5 bases, the J end by 0 bases, with 10 bases between. The CDR3 covers 14 residues. The germline V gene has CDR1 MNHEY and CDR2 SVGAGI. CDR3 residues: CASSASFLNTEAFF. Here the CDR3 DNA reads TGTGCCAGCAGTGCGAGTTTCTTGAACACTGAAGCTTTCTTT.

This chain links TRBV27 with TRBJ2-7; TRBD2 agrees at 8 bases. CDR1 MNHEY and CDR2 SMNVEV come from the germline V gene (reference sequence). This CDR3 has 14 amino acids. V lost 2 bases to trimming and J lost 6 bases; unmatched junction nucleotides: 6. CDR3 protein: CASSLLAGGTEQYF. The CDR3 DNA reads TGTGCCAGCAGTTTACTGGCGGGAGGTACCGAGCAGTACTTC.

This chain connects TRBV4-2 to TRBJ2-7, with TRBD2 identical over 9 bases. V lost 4 bases to trimming and J lost 5 bases; unmatched junction nucleotides: 9. CDR3 length equals 15 residues. Germline V gene data show CDR1 as LGHNA and CDR2 as YNFKEQ. The DNA of the CDR3 is TGTGCCAGCAGCCCTACCGGGACTAGCAACGACGAGCAGTACTTC. Amino acid sequence: CASSPTGTSNDEQYF.

The chain has TRBV5-1 and TRBJ2-7, with TRBD2 matching 12 bases. The junction had 6 bases not matched to a gene; V was cut back by 0 bases and J by 2 bases. Looked up from germline, CDR1 is SGHRS and CDR2 is YFSETQ. CDR3 length: 17 residues. DNA for the CDR3: TGCGCCAGCAGCTTGGACCTAGCGGGAGGGTTGACCTACGAGCAGTACTTC. It is translated as CASSLDLAGGLTYEQYF.

The rearrangement links TRBV18 to TRBJ2-1; perhaps TRBD2 as D (6 bases). CDR3 length equals 14 residues. V lost 2 bases and J lost 4, with 9 bases in between. CDR1 and CDR2 from the germline V gene are KGHSH and LQKENI. CDR3 nucleotides: TGTGCCAGCTCACCAGCGGGACCTTACAATGAGCAGTTCTTC. It codes for CASSPAGPYNEQFF.

The V call is TRBV19, the J call TRBJ2-2, with a weak D call TRBD1 (6 bases). Trimming left V 5 bases short and J 6 bases short, with 13 bases between. The CDR3 is 14 residues long. Germline V gene data show CDR1 as LNHDA and CDR2 as SQIVND (reference sequence). CDR3 sequence reads: CASSGQKGAGELFF. DNA of the CDR3: TGTGCCAGTAGTGGACAAAAGGGGGCCGGGGAGCTGTTTTTT.

This chain links TRBV28 with TRBJ1-2; maybe TRBD1 (5 bases). The germline gives CDR1 MDHEN, CDR2 SYDVKM. The V end lost 5 bases, the J end lost 6 bases, and 16 bases lay between the germline ends. The CDR3 sequence is 14 residues long. CDR3 residues: CASSAPGMRDGYTF. CDR3 coding DNA: TGTGCCAGCAGTGCCCCAGGGATGCGAGATGGCTACACCTTC.

The rearrangement joins TRBV6-1 to TRBJ2-1, with 8 bases identical to TRBD2. V was clipped by 9 bases and J by 2 bases; unmatched bases: 6. CDR3 length: 14 residues. Germline loops: CDR1 MNHNS, CDR2 SASEGT. CDR3: CASSSGDTYNEQFF. The CDR3 DNA reads TGTGCCAGTAGTAGCGGGGATACCTACAATGAGCAGTTCTTC.

This chain joins TRBV6-5 and TRBJ1-1, with 9 bases that match TRBD1. The J segment lost 8 bases and the V segment lost 5 bases, leaving 9 bases of the junction unmatched. CDR1 and CDR2 (germline): MNHEY, SVGAGI. The CDR3 has 14 residues. This CDR3 reads CASSNLDRGKEAFF. DNA of the CDR3: TGTGCCAGCAGTAATCTGGACAGGGGAAAGGAAGCTTTCTTT.

The chain carries TRBV14 and TRBJ2-1; D gene uncertain. V lost 1 base and J lost 0, with 4 bases in between. Germline lookup yields CDR1 SGHDN and CDR2 FVKESK. This CDR3 is built from 14 residues. The chain's CDR3 is CASSQASSYNEQFF. CDR3 bases: TGTGCCAGCAGCCAAGCCTCCTCCTACAATGAGCAGTTCTTC.

The chain joins TRBV5-1 to TRBJ1-1; TRBD1 aligns across 7 bases. CDR3 length equals 13 residues. V lost 4 bases, J lost 8 bases, and 8 bases stayed unmatched. Germline CDR1 is SGHRS and CDR2 is YFSETQ. The CDR3 is CASSGQQGLEAFF. The CDR3 DNA follows: TGCGCCAGCAGCGGACAACAGGGGCTGGAAGCTTTCTTT.

The V and J genes are TRBV28 and TRBJ2-7, with 10 positions matching TRBD1. CDR1 is MDHEN and CDR2 is SYDVKM in the germline V gene. The V segment lost 4 bases and the J segment 7 bases; nucleotides outside the gene matches: 7. This CDR3 is 14 amino acids long. The chain's CDR3 is CASSWTGGIVEQYF. The CDR3 DNA is TGTGCCAGCAGTTGGACAGGGGGAATAGTTGAGCAGTACTTC.

The chain combines TRBV4-3 with TRBJ2-1; 7 bases agree with TRBD1. The CDR3 length is 17 residues. J lost 2 bases, V lost 1 base, and 8 bases had no gene match. Germline V CDR1 and CDR2: LGHNA, YSLEER. This chain's CDR3 is CASSQVLRQGAYNEQFF. The DNA for the CDR3 is TGCGCCAGCAGCCAAGTCCTGAGACAGGGCGCCTACAATGAGCAGTTCTTC.

The rearrangement uses TRBV9 and TRBJ1-2; the match to TRBD1 covers 9 bases. CDR3 length: 15 residues. V dropped 3 bases and J dropped 3; count of bases not matched to a gene: 6. Germline values: CDR1 SGDLS, CDR2 YYNGEE. CDR3 protein: CASSARDRAHYGYTF. CDR3 nucleotides: TGTGCCAGCAGCGCTAGGGACAGGGCCCACTATGGCTACACCTTC.

V usage is TRBV19 and J usage is TRBJ2-1; D unresolved. CDR1 is LNHDA, CDR2 SQIVND, per germline (reference sequence). This CDR3 has 14 amino acids. The ends were cut back, 1 base at V and 0 bases at J, with 4 bases in the middle. Written as DNA, the CDR3 is TGTGCCAGTAGTATAGCTATCTCCTACAATGAGCAGTTCTTC. The encoded protein is CASSIAISYNEQFF.

The gene calls are TRBV4-1 and TRBJ2-3; possible D gene TRBD2, 6 bases. Germline V gene sequence: CDR1 MGHRA, CDR2 YSYEKL. The length of the CDR3 is 14 residues. V lost 4 bases and J 1 base, leaving 9 bases between the germline ends. In DNA, the CDR3 is TGCGCCAGCAGCCCTGAGCGGGGCACAGATACGCAGTATTTT. This gives the protein CASSPERGTDTQYF.

V usage is TRBV7-9 and J usage is TRBJ2-7; 8 bases match TRBD1. This CDR3 is 14 amino acids long. The germline CDR1 and CDR2 sequences are SEHNR and FQNEAQ (reference sequence). V shed 5 bases and J 2 bases; nucleotides not matched to a gene: 5. In DNA, the CDR3 is TGTGCCAGCAGCCAAACAGGGGGAACCTACGAGCAGTACTTC. Translation gives CASSQTGGTYEQYF. Filled out from reference TRBV7-9 and TRBJ2-7, the complete variable domain reads DTGVSQNPRHKITKRGQNVTFRCDPISEHNRLYWYRQTLGQGPEFLTYFQNEAQLEKSRLLSDRFSAERPKGSFSTLEIQRTEQGDSAMYLCASSQTGGTYEQYFGPGTRLTVT.

V usage is TRBV28 and J usage is TRBJ2-7; 8 bases agree with TRBD1. Germline trimming cut 4 bases from V and 2 bases from J; bases unmatched to any gene: 7. CDR3 length equals 15 residues. In germline, CDR1 is MDHEN, CDR2 SYDVKM. The CDR3 sequence is CASSSTGEVTYEQYF. The DNA of the CDR3 is TGTGCCAGCAGTTCGACAGGGGAGGTAACCTACGAGCAGTACTTC.

The rearrangement links TRBV13 to TRBJ2-5; no firm D call. V shed 1 base and J shed 5 bases, with 5 bases lying between them. The CDR3 length is 12 residues. In germline, CDR1 is PRHDT, CDR2 FYEKMQ (reference sequence). The CDR3 protein is CASSLAQETQYF. CDR3 bases: TGTGCCAGCAGCTTAGCCCAGGAGACCCAGTACTTC.

This chain joins TRBV29-1 and TRBJ1-2; a weak D match, TRBD1 (6 bases). CDR3 size: 12 residues. Germline V gene data show CDR1 as SQVTM and CDR2 as ANQGSEA. Trimming cost V 5 bases and J 4 bases, with 11 bases left between them. The CDR3 loop is CSVNIGGYGYTF. CDR3 DNA: TGCAGCGTTAACATAGGGGGCTATGGCTACACCTTC. The full variable domain, rest sourced from reference TRBV29-1 and TRBJ1-2, is SAVISQKPSRDICQRGTSLTIQCQVDSQVTMMFWYRQQPGQSLTLIATANQGSEATYESGFVIDKFPISRPNLTFSTLTVSNMSPEDSSIYLCSVNIGGYGYTFGSGTRLTVV.

This chain joins TRBV7-9 and TRBJ2-7, with TRBD1 matching 7 bases. V shed 5 bases, J shed 4 bases, and the junction held 8 bases outside the gene matches. The CDR3 length is 14 residues. The germline V gene has CDR1 SEHNR and CDR2 FQNEAQ (reference sequence). For the CDR3, the DNA is TGTGCCAGCAGCCCGGGACAGCCGGGTTACGAGCAGTACTTC. This gives the protein CASSPGQPGYEQYF.

The V gene is TRBV4-1, the J gene TRBJ1-5; possible D gene TRBD1, 5 bases. This CDR3 is built from 14 residues. From germline, CDR1 is MGHRA and CDR2 YSYEKL. The V end lost 4 bases, the J end lost 9 bases, and 16 bases lay between the germline ends. The CDR3 spells CASSPRKGVTPQHF. DNA for the CDR3: TGCGCCAGCAGCCCCAGGAAAGGGGTGACGCCCCAGCATTTT.

The CDR3 bases are TGTGCCAGCAGCCAAGAGTCGACAGTCAGAGGCTACACCTTC. Residues: CASSQESTVRGYTF. The gene calls are TRBV4-2 and TRBJ1-2; tentative D call: TRBD1 (5 bases). Germline V CDR1 and CDR2: LGHNA, YNFKEQ. Trimming pared 0 bases from V and 8 bases from J, leaving 13 bases between. The CDR3 is 14 amino acids.

The rearrangement joins TRBV29-1 to TRBJ1-1, with D perhaps matching TRBD1 (6 bases). The CDR3 runs to 12 residues. V was trimmed by 7 bases and J by 8 bases, leaving 17 bases between them. CDR1 is SQVTM and CDR2 is ANQGSEA in the germline V gene. The CDR3 protein is CSGGGRPGEAFF. The DNA of the CDR3 is TGCAGCGGGGGGGGCAGGCCTGGGGAAGCTTTCTTT.

This chain links TRBV19 with TRBJ2-5; D is undetermined. The germline V gene encodes CDR1 LNHDA and CDR2 SQIVND (reference sequence). The length of the CDR3 is 13 residues. V dropped 0 bases and J dropped 7 bases, with 9 bases sitting between them. For the CDR3, the DNA is TGTGCCAGTAGTATAGACTCTAAACTGACCCAGTACTTC. Translating gives CASSIDSKLTQYF.